A selection of T cell receptor beta chains follows, all from one sample in a study of blood T cell repertoires in COVID-19. Sequenced by immunoSEQ multiplex PCR; TCRdb stores in-frame clones only, minus some. The table shows fewer than 85,000 clones, with roughly 85% occurring only once. The sample consisted of peripheral blood. All receptors derive from a man older than 75 with acute or convalescent COVID-19. Both conserved end residues are part of each CDR3. The D gene is left open where the match is weak. A clone size is listed for some rows: how often the clone was seen (once, few, many), or a class if it is expanded.

j_gene	d_gene	v_gene	abundance	CDR3nt	CDR3aa
TRBJ2-7	TRBD2	TRBV7-3	-	TGTGCCAGCAGCTCAACTAGCGGGGGAGAACACGAGCAGTACTTC	CASSSTSGGEHEQYF
TRBJ2-5	-	TRBV20-1	-	TGCAGTGTTGCTGCCCAAGAGACTCAGTACTTC	CSVAAQETQYF
TRBJ2-1	-	TRBV9	-	TGTGCCAGCAGCGCCCACCCCGGGGGGAGGGGGACCAACGTCGATGAGCAGTTCTTC	CASSAHPGGRGTNVDEQFF
TRBJ2-6	TRBD1	TRBV4-3	-	TGCGCCAGCAGCCAAATACAGGGGACTGGGGCCAACGTCCTGACTTTC	CASSQIQGTGANVLTF
TRBJ1-2	-	TRBV7-2	-	TGTGCCAGCAGCTTAAACGGGGGGGAATATGGCTACACCTTC	CASSLNGGEYGYTF
TRBJ2-5	TRBD2	TRBV11-2	-	TGTGCCAGCAGGAGGATTTCGGGGGGGCTAGAGACCCAGTACTTC	CASRRISGGLETQYF
TRBJ1-5	-	TRBV19	-	TGTGCCAGTAGTATAAACAGACAAAATCAGCCCCAGCATTTT	CASSINRQNQPQHF
TRBJ2-1	-	TRBV5-1	-	TGCGCCAGCAGCTTATCCCTCTCCTACAATGAGCAGTTCTTC	CASSLSLSYNEQFF
TRBJ2-5	-	TRBV7-9	-	TGTGCCAGCAGCTTAGCGGGAGAGGCCGAGACCCAGTACTTC	CASSLAGEAETQYF
TRBJ1-5	-	TRBV7-2	-	TGTGCCAGCAGCTTAGAGGTTTCAGGGAGGTATCAGCCCCAGCATTTT	CASSLEVSGRYQPQHF
TRBJ2-7	TRBD2	TRBV7-2	-	TGTGCCAGCAGTTCTCTCGGACTAGCGGGAGCCCGGCCGGGCGAGCAGTACTTC	CASSSLGLAGARPGEQYF
TRBJ1-2	-	TRBV28	-	TGTGCCAGCAGTTTACAGCGGGACTATGGCTACACCTTC	CASSLQRDYGYTF
TRBJ2-2	TRBD2	TRBV6-6	-	TGTGCCAGCAGTTACCACAGCGGGAGAACCGGGGAGCTGTTTTTT	CASSYHSGRTGELFF
TRBJ2-5	TRBD1	TRBV6-2/TRBV6-3	-	TGTGCCAGCAGTTACCTCCGAGGACAGGTTCAAGAGACCCAGTACTTC	CASSYLRGQVQETQYF
TRBJ1-1	TRBD1	TRBV4-1	-	TGCGCCAGCAGCCAAGACGACAGGGTGAACACTGAAGCTTTCTTT	CASSQDDRVNTEAFF
TRBJ2-5	-	TRBV3-1/TRBV3-2	-	TGTGCCAGCAGAGTAAGGGGGGGAGAGACCCAGTACTTC	CASRVRGGETQYF
TRBJ1-1	TRBD1	TRBV5-1	-	TGCGCCAGCAGCTTGGGTACAGGGACAGGGGACACTGAAGCTTTCTTT	CASSLGTGTGDTEAFF
TRBJ2-7	TRBD2	TRBV28	-	TGTGCCTCCTCAATCCCTAGCGGGAGCTCGGGATACGAGCAGTACTTC	CASSIPSGSSGYEQYF
TRBJ2-5	-	TRBV28	-	TGTGCCAGCAGTTCAGGGTTAGAGACCCAGTACTTC	CASSSGLETQYF
TRBJ2-7	-	TRBV10-2	-	TGCGCCAGCCGCGGGAACTCCTACGAGCAGTACTTC	CASRGNSYEQYF
TRBJ1-1	-	TRBV19	-	TGTGCCAGTAGGCCACAAACAACGGGCACTGAAGCTTTCTTT	CASRPQTTGTEAFF
TRBJ2-7	-	TRBV29-1	-	TGCAGCGTTGAAGATGAAGGCCAGCGCGAGCAGTACTTC	CSVEDEGQREQYF
TRBJ1-6	-	TRBV7-8	few	TGTGCCAGCAGCTTAGACCGGCAGCGGTTGGATAATTCACCCCTCCACTTT	CASSLDRQRLDNSPLHF
TRBJ1-1	-	TRBV7-2	-	TGTGCCAGCAGCTGGAGGGGAGTCGACACTGAAGCTTTCTTT	CASSWRGVDTEAFF
TRBJ2-1	TRBD2	TRBV5-1	-	TGCGCCAGCAGTGGGACTAGCACTTATAATGAGCAGTTCTTC	CASSGTSTYNEQFF
TRBJ2-1	-	TRBV5-4	-	TGTGCCAGCAGCTTGGGAGGGAGGAGCTCCTACAATGAGCAGTTCTTC	CASSLGGRSSYNEQFF
TRBJ2-7	TRBD1	TRBV6-2/TRBV6-3	few	TGTGCCAGCAGTTACTCATACAGACAGGGGGCTGCCTACGAGCAGTACTTC	CASSYSYRQGAAYEQYF
TRBJ2-2	TRBD1	TRBV5-8	once	TGTGCCAGCAGCCCGGGGACAGGGAAGTATTCCGGGGAGCTGTTTTTT	CASSPGTGKYSGELFF
TRBJ2-7	-	TRBV6-6	-	TGTGCCAGCAGGGAACCGGACAGCTCCTACGAGCAGTACTTC	CASREPDSSYEQYF
TRBJ1-2	-	TRBV7-2	-	TGTGCCAGCAGCGAGAAAGGGGGGGGAATCGTCTATGGCTACACCTTC	CASSEKGGGIVYGYTF
TRBJ2-3	-	TRBV28	once	TGTGCCAGCAGGACTGGGGAGTTCACAGATACGCAGTATTTT	CASRTGEFTDTQYF
TRBJ1-4	-	TRBV3-1/TRBV3-2	-	TGTGCCAGCAGCCAAGATCGGCCGGGGGGGGTTTGTGAAAAACTGTTTTTT	CASSQDRPGGVCEKLFF
TRBJ2-7	-	TRBV7-2	-	TGTGCCAGCAGCTTAGCAGCGACGGATGATCTCACCTACGAGCAGTACTTC	CASSLAATDDLTYEQYF
TRBJ2-5	TRBD1	TRBV7-3	once	TGTGCCAGCAGCTTAACGGGACAGCCCCAAGAGACCCAGTACTTC	CASSLTGQPQETQYF
TRBJ2-2	TRBD2	TRBV9	-	TGTGCCAGCAGCGTACGTGCGGGAGGCGAGACCGGAGAGCTGTTTTTT	CASSVRAGGETGELFF
TRBJ1-5	-	TRBV7-6	-	TGTGCCAGCAGCGCCGACAGCGGCAATCAGCCCCAGCATTTT	CASSADSGNQPQHF
TRBJ2-7	-	TRBV6-5	-	TGTGCCAGCACCCTTGGCAGGCCCCCCTACGAGCAGTACTTC	CASTLGRPPYEQYF
TRBJ2-2	TRBD2	TRBV9	-	TGTGCCAGCAGCGTTACTAGCGGGGTTGACACCGGGGAGCTGTTTTTT	CASSVTSGVDTGELFF
TRBJ1-6	TRBD1	TRBV28	-	TGTGCCAGCAGCCTCCAGGGGGCCTATAATTCACCCCTCCACTTT	CASSLQGAYNSPLHF
TRBJ1-1	-	TRBV30	-	TGTGCCTGGCGGGGGAGCACTGAAGCTTTCTTT	CAWRGSTEAFF
TRBJ1-1	-	TRBV11-2	-	TGTGCCAGCAGCTTCGGAGGCGCCACTGAAGCTTTCTTT	CASSFGGATEAFF
TRBJ2-2	TRBD2	TRBV7-2	-	TGTGCCAGCAGCCCCCTCGTGGTAGCGGGAGTTGGGGAGCTGTTTTTT	CASSPLVVAGVGELFF
TRBJ2-4	-	TRBV2	once	TGTGCCGGTCAGGGAAATACCAAAAACATTCAGTACTTC	CAGQGNTKNIQYF
TRBJ2-5	TRBD2	TRBV6-1	once	TGTGCCAGCAGTGAGAGCTCGGGACTAGCGGGAGAAGAGACCCAGTACTTC	CASSESSGLAGEETQYF
TRBJ2-2	TRBD2	TRBV3-1/TRBV3-2	-	TGTGCCAGCAGCCAGACTAGCGGGAGTGTAGCCGGGGAGCTGTTTTTT	CASSQTSGSVAGELFF
TRBJ2-3	TRBD2	TRBV29-1	few	TGCAGCGTCGGACCGGGACTAGCGACAGATACGCAGTATTTT	CSVGPGLATDTQYF
TRBJ2-2	-	TRBV18	few	TGTGCCAGCTCACTAAGCTTACTAAACACCGGGGAGCTGTTTTTT	CASSLSLLNTGELFF
TRBJ1-4	-	TRBV5-5	-	TGTGCCAGCAGCCATGGACTTGCAGGCAGAATTAATGAAAAACTGTTTTTT	CASSHGLAGRINEKLFF
TRBJ2-1	TRBD2	TRBV10-3	-	TGTGCCATCAGTGATTCTAGCTTCGGGGGGTACAATGAGCAGTTCTTC	CAISDSSFGGYNEQFF
TRBJ2-3	TRBD1	TRBV6-5	-	TGTGCCAGCAGAATGGGGACAGGGGCATACGATACGCAGTATTTT	CASRMGTGAYDTQYF
TRBJ2-5	TRBD2	TRBV3-1/TRBV3-2	-	TGTGCCAGCAGCCCGCTAGCGGGAGGCCAAGAGACCCAGTACTTC	CASSPLAGGQETQYF